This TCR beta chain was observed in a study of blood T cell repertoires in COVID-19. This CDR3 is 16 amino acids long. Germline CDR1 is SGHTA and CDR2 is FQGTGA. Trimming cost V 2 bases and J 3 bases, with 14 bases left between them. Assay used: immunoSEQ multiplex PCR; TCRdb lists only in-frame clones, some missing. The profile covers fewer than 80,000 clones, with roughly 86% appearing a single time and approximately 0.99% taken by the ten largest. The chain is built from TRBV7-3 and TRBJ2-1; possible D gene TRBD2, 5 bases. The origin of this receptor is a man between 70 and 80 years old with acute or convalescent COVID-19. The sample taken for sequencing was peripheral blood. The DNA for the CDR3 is TGTGCCAGCAGCTTAGGAGGCGCACAGCACTACAATGAGCAGTTCTTC. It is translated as CASSLGGAQHYNEQFF.